These 19 T cell receptor beta chains came from one sample sequenced in a study of CD8 T cells in Susac syndrome. Reverse transcription of roughly 0.5 to 1 ug RNA was performed with random hexamers. TCRdb recomputed calls from the immunoSEQ multiplex PCR reads with MiXCR, one row per CDR3 protein. Seen here are under 200,000 distinct CDR3 sequences, around 96% observed once, and the top ten hold around 0.14%. The sample was CD4+ T cells from PBMCs. Source of these receptors: a human donor in good health.

This clonotype is a singleton in its sample. The CDR3, as DNA: TGCGCCAGCAGCCAAGATGCCGGACAGAACAATGAGCAGTTCTTC. Its protein is CASSQDAGQNNEQFF. This sequence joins TRBV4-3 and TRBJ2-1, with D possibly being TRBD1 (6 bases). V gave up 0 bases and J gave up 5 bases, with 11 bases separating them. CDR1 and CDR2 (germline): LGHNA, YSLEER. The CDR3 sequence is 15 residues long.

The CDR3 region has the DNA TGTGCCAGCAGCGGACGCAGGGGCGACTACGAGCAGTACTTC. Translated, it gives CASSGRRGDYEQYF. The chain joins TRBV13 to TRBJ2-7; D may be TRBD1 (6 bases). Deletions cut 5 bases from V and 3 bases from J, with 14 bases between. Germline V gives CDR1 PRHDT, CDR2 FYEKMQ (reference sequence). This CDR3 comprises 14 residues.

This clonotype was detected once. This chain joins TRBV14 and TRBJ1-6, with D possibly being TRBD1 (5 bases). Germline CDR1 SGHDN, CDR2 FVKESK. V shed 1 base and J shed 14 bases, with 18 bases lying between them. This CDR3 is 15 amino acids long. The CDR3 sequence: CASSQAGTRPLALHF. CDR3 sequence (DNA): TGTGCCAGCAGCCAAGCGGGGACCCGTCCGTTGGCCCTCCACTTT. Supplemented by reference TRBV14 and TRBJ1-6, the full variable domain reads EAGVTQFPSHSVIEKGQTVTLRCDPISGHDNLYWYRRVMGKEIKFLLHFVKESKQDESGMPNNRFLAERTGGTYSTLKVQPAELEDSGVYFCASSQAGTRPLALHFGNGTRLTVT.

The chain carries TRBV20-1 and TRBJ2-3; D might be TRBD1 (5 bases). Germline values: CDR1 DFQATT, CDR2 SNEGSKA (reference sequence). The V gene lost 3 bases and the J gene lost 5 bases, with 12 bases spanning the gap. This CDR3 is 13 amino acids long. CDR3 coding DNA: TGCAGTGCTAGTGTGGGGCAGGAAGATACGCAGTATTTT. This sequence encodes CSASVGQEDTQYF.

This rearrangement joins TRBV30 to TRBJ1-1; maybe TRBD1 (5 bases). Germline V gene sequence: CDR1 GTSNPN, CDR2 SVGIG (reference sequence). V lost 3 bases, J lost 6 bases, and 14 bases lay in between. The CDR3 contains 13 residues. DNA for the CDR3: TGTGCCTGGAGACCCGCAGGGTTTTCTGAAGCTTTCTTT. Its translation is CAWRPAGFSEAFF.

The CDR3 DNA is TGTGCCAGCAGCTTAGGGGGGCAAACTGAAGCTTTCTTT. Its protein product is CASSLGGQTEAFF. The chain has TRBV7-9 and TRBJ1-1, with D perhaps matching TRBD1 (6 bases). CDR1 is SEHNR and CDR2 is FQNEAQ in the germline V gene (reference sequence). V was pared by 1 base and J by 5 bases, with 8 bases between. This CDR3 is 13 amino acids long.

The V gene is TRBV20-1, the J gene TRBJ2-1; D ambiguous. Germline assignment: CDR1 DFQATT and CDR2 SNEGSKA (reference sequence). V gave up 2 bases and J gave up 7 bases, with 18 bases separating them. This CDR3 spans 15 amino acids. As DNA, the CDR3 is TGCAGTGCTAGATACCCAACGGGCCGAACAAATGAGCAGTTCTTC. It specifies CSARYPTGRTNEQFF.

The rearrangement joins TRBV7-8 to TRBJ2-3; D remains ambiguous. Trimming removed 5 bases at V and 2 bases at J, with 11 bases between. This CDR3 region has 14 residues. Germline values: CDR1 SGHVS, CDR2 FQNEAQ. The CDR3 reads CASSARPTTDTQYF. Written as DNA, the CDR3 is TGTGCCAGCAGCGCCAGGCCGACCACAGATACGCAGTATTTT.

The chain combines TRBV18 with TRBJ2-3; D possibly corresponds to TRBD1 (7 bases). V gave up 5 bases and J gave up 3 bases, with 15 bases separating them. The CDR3 totals 15 residues. The germline V gene encodes CDR1 KGHSH and CDR2 LQKENI. In DNA, the CDR3 is TGTGCCAGCTCATATCAACAGGGGAGGACAGATACGCAGTATTTT. This translates into CASSYQQGRTDTQYF.

Here the CDR3 reads CASSPAPGNTDTQYF. The CDR3, as DNA: TGCGCCAGCAGCCCAGCCCCGGGGAACACAGATACGCAGTATTTT. V gene TRBV5-1 combines with J gene TRBJ2-3, with D possibly TRBD2 on 5 matching bases. Trimming cost V 4 bases and J 2 bases, with 14 bases left between them. CDR1 and CDR2 (germline): SGHRS, YFSETQ. The CDR3 loop spans 15 amino acids. Complete variable domain (other parts from reference TRBV5-1 and TRBJ2-3): KAGVTQTPRYLIKTRGQQVTLSCSPISGHRSVSWYQQTPGQGLQFLFEYFSETQRNKGNFPGRFSGRQFSNSRSEMNVSTLELGDSALYLCASSPAPGNTDTQYFGPGTRLTVL.

This sequence joins TRBV29-1 and TRBJ1-1, with D possibly matching TRBD1 (6 bases). V was trimmed by 7 bases and J by 3 bases, leaving 18 bases between them. Germline loops: CDR1 SQVTM, CDR2 ANQGSEA. CDR3 length: 14 amino acids. The CDR3 region has the DNA TGCAGCGCTGACGGGGGGCGTGGGTACACTGAAGCTTTCTTT. It yields the protein CSADGGRGYTEAFF.

The genes are TRBV2 and TRBJ2-1, with a tentative D call TRBD2 (5 bases). The CDR3 spans 11 residues. Germline CDR1 is SNHLY and CDR2 is FYNNEI. Trimming removed 4 bases from V and 9 bases from J, with 7 bases in between. The CDR3 DNA is TGTGCCAGCAGTGTGGGAGTTGAGCAGTTCTTC. Amino acids: CASSVGVEQFF.

The chain carries TRBV4-3 and TRBJ1-2; 9 bases line up with TRBD1. Germline CDR1 LGHNA, CDR2 YSLEER. V was pared by 4 bases and J by 3 bases, with 12 bases of the junction left unmatched. This CDR3 is 17 amino acids long. In nucleotides, the CDR3 is TGCGCCAGCAGCCCCCTCGGGGGACAGGGAACCTACTATGGCTACACCTTC. It yields the protein CASSPLGGQGTYYGYTF.

Written as DNA, the CDR3 is TGTGCCAGCGCACAGGGGCCAGTTAGCGGGGAGCTGTTTTTT. The encoded protein is CASAQGPVSGELFF. The chain joins TRBV19 to TRBJ2-2; 7 positions agree with TRBD1. Unmatched junction bases numbered 11, after V lost 9 bases and J lost 7 bases. Germline CDR1 reads LNHDA; CDR2 reads SQIVND (reference sequence). The CDR3 contains 14 residues.

Written as DNA, the CDR3 is TGCAGTGCTGGGCGGGACGGCGATCAGCCCCAGCATTTT. It is translated as CSAGRDGDQPQHF. V is TRBV20-1 and J is TRBJ1-5, with D maybe TRBD1 (5 bases). Trimming stripped 5 bases from V and 5 bases from J, with 13 bases between. Looked up from germline, CDR1 is DFQATT and CDR2 is SNEGSKA (reference sequence). The CDR3 extends over 13 amino acids.

The gene calls are TRBV21-1 and TRBJ2-7; no check of the table's D call, TRBD1, against the DNA was made. TRBV21-1 is a pseudogene locus. The CDR3 runs 15 residues. As DNA, the CDR3 is TGTGCCAGCAGCCACCGGGACAGGGCATCATACGAGCAGTACTTC. This codes for CASSHRDRASYEQYF.

The chain is built from TRBV27 and TRBJ2-1, with D perhaps assigned TRBD1 or TRBD2 (5 bases each). The germline V gene has CDR1 MNHEY and CDR2 SMNVEV (reference sequence). The V gene lost 3 bases and the J gene lost 6 bases, with 21 bases spanning the gap. The CDR3 is 17 amino acids. The CDR3 nucleotides read TGTGCCAGCAGTTTTCGCGGGCACTCCCGGGGCTTCAATGAGCAGTTCTTC. The encoded protein is CASSFRGHSRGFNEQFF.

As to this clonotype: No conserved phenylalanine or tryptophan ends this CDR3, so it is likely a read error. The rearrangement links TRBV7-9 to TRBJ1-2, with D unresolved. There are 12 residues in the CDR3. Germline values: CDR1 SEHNR, CDR2 FQNEAQ (reference sequence). Between the trimmed V and J ends, which lost 5 bases and 8 bases, there was a span of 12 bases. The CDR3 nucleotides read TGTGCCAGCAGCGAGACGAGGTCCGGCTACACCTCC. Its protein is CASSETRSGYTS.

The chain employs TRBV12-3 or TRBV12-4 and TRBJ2-7; 10 positions match TRBD1. V was pared by 3 bases and J by 2 bases, with 1 base of the junction left unmatched. The CDR3 totals 14 residues. The CDR3 reads CASSLGTGAYEQYF. The CDR3 region has the DNA TGTGCCAGCAGTTTGGGGACAGGGGCCTACGAGCAGTACTTC.